Following are 9 T cell receptor beta chains from one sample sequenced in a study of patients and donors after allogeneic stem cell transplantation. From the RT-PCR reads, TCRdb called clonotypes with MiXCR, one entry per CDR3 protein. The sample gives some 880,000 distinct CDR3 sequences, more than 15% of which show up once; 5% to 6.5% is in the top ten. Sequencing input: blood, either unsorted or a sorted T cell fraction (not recorded which). The receptors derive from a human donor who was either an allogeneic HSCT recipient or a stem cell or donor lymphocyte infusion donor (not recorded which). It is not recorded whose cells these are; they may come from a transplant donor.

Only a few counts were recorded for this clonotype. V and J are TRBV7-2 and TRBJ2-7; D is unresolved. This CDR3 region has 14 residues. Germline values: CDR1 SGHTA, CDR2 FQGNSA. The V and J ends lost 2 bases and 5 bases respectively, with 13 bases between them. CDR3 in amino acids: CASSLRPRAHEQYF. CDR3 coding DNA: TGTGCCAGCAGCTTACGGCCTAGGGCCCACGAGCAGTACTTC.

The rearrangement links TRBV29-1 to TRBJ1-5; D perhaps matches TRBD1 (6 bases). The CDR3 runs to 17 residues. Trimming stripped 4 bases from V and 0 bases from J, with 19 bases between. Germline V lookup: CDR1 SQVTM, CDR2 ANQGSEA. CDR3 loop: CSVVPTGLGNSNQPQHF. The CDR3 DNA sequence: TGCAGCGTTGTTCCTACAGGGCTGGGAAATAGCAATCAGCCCCAGCATTTT.

This clonotype came up a few times. The chain recombines TRBV20-1 with TRBJ1-1; D is undetermined. The germline V gene encodes CDR1 DFQATT and CDR2 SNEGSKA (reference sequence). With 2 bases removed from V and 4 bases from J, the gap between germline ends came to 5 bases. The CDR3 is 11 amino acids. This CDR3 reads CSARQTTEAFF. CDR3 in DNA: TGCAGTGCTAGACAGACCACTGAAGCTTTCTTT.

In this sample, this clonotype turned up a few times. The chain joins TRBV7-9 to TRBJ2-1; possible D gene TRBD1, 6 bases. V was cut by 3 bases and J by 5 bases, with 8 bases left in between. Germline values: CDR1 SEHNR, CDR2 FQNEAQ (reference sequence). This CDR3 region has 13 residues. CDR3: CASSFGQHNEQFF. The CDR3 DNA follows: TGTGCCAGCAGCTTTGGACAGCACAATGAGCAGTTCTTC.

This clonotype appeared many times. The chain employs TRBV12-3 or TRBV12-4 and TRBJ2-4, with TRBD2 matching over 8 bases. J gave up 5 bases and V 6 bases, and 6 bases lay outside the gene matches. The CDR3 spans 14 residues. As DNA, the CDR3 is TGTGCCAGCAGCCTTGCGGGACTAGAAAACATTCAGTACTTC. Translating it yields CASSLAGLENIQYF.

This clonotype occurred many times. This chain links TRBV5-1 with TRBJ2-6; D is unresolved. This CDR3 has 11 residues. Germline assignment: CDR1 SGHRS and CDR2 YFSETQ. V shed 7 bases and J shed 1 base, with 0 bases lying between them. CDR3 residues: CASSGANVLTF. CDR3 sequence (DNA): TGCGCCAGCTCTGGGGCCAACGTCCTGACTTTC.

The V call is TRBV12-3 or TRBV12-4, the J call TRBJ2-7, with TRBD1 identical over 9 bases. The ends lost 3 bases at V and 3 bases at J; junction bases unmatched: 6. This CDR3 contains 15 residues. This chain's CDR3 is CASSFGLGQGYEQYF. The CDR3 coding sequence is TGTGCCAGCAGTTTCGGACTGGGACAGGGCTACGAGCAGTACTTC.

The chain carries TRBV2 and TRBJ2-3; 8 positions match TRBD2. With 10 bases clipped from V and 3 bases from J, the junction kept 9 bases outside the gene matches. Per the germline V gene, CDR1 is SNHLY and CDR2 is FYNNEI. CDR3 length: 14 residues. CDR3 DNA sequence: TGTGCCACCCCGGGAGGGGGGGATACAGATACGCAGTATTTT. It yields the protein CATPGGGDTDTQYF.

This clonotype was counted a few times. The chain is built from TRBV3-1 and TRBJ2-2, with D perhaps matching TRBD1 or TRBD2 (6 bases each). Germline CDR1 is LGHDT and CDR2 is YNNKEL (reference sequence). The V end lost 6 bases, the J end lost 3 bases, and 11 bases lay between the germline ends. The CDR3 sequence is 14 residues long. The CDR3 DNA reads TGTGCCAGCAGTTTTAGGGGGGACACCGGGGAGCTGTTTTTT. Its translation is CASSFRGDTGELFF. Together with reference TRBV3-1 and TRBJ2-2, the CDR3 gives the full variable domain: DTAVSQTPKYLVTQMGNDKSIKCEQNLGHDTMYWYKQDSKKFLKIMFSYNNKELIINETVPNRFSPKSPDKAHLNLHINSLELGDSAVYFCASSFRGDTGELFFGEGSRLTVL.